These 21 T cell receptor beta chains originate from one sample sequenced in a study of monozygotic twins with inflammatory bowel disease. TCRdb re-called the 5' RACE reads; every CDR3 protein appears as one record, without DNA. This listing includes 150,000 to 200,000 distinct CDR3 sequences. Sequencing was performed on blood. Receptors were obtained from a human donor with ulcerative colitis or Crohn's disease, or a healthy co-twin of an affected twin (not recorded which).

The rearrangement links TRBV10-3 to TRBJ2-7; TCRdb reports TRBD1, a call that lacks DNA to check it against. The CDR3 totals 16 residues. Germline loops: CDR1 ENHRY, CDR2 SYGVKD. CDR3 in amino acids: CAISEPTRQGDYEQYF.

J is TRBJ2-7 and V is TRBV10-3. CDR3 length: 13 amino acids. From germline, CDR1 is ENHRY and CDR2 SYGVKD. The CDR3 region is CAITRGISYEQYF.

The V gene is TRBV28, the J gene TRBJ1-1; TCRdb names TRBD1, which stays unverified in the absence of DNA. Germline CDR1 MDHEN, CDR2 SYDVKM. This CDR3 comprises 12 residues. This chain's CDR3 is CASSPHRVLAFF.

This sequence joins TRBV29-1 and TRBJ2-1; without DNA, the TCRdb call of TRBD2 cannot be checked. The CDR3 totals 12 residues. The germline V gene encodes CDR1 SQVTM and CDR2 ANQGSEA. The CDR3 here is CSVVGTNNEQFF.

CDR3 amino acids: CSASQGLPAFF. The chain joins TRBV20-1 to TRBJ1-1; TCRdb's D call of TRBD1 is untestable without DNA. Germline V gene lookup returns CDR1 DFQATT and CDR2 SNEGSKA (reference sequence). The CDR3 is made up of 11 amino acids.

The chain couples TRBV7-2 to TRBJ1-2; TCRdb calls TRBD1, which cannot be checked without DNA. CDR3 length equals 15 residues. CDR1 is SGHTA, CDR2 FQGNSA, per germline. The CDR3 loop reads CASSLPGQTNYGYTF. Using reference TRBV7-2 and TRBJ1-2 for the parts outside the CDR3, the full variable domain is GAGVSQSPSNKVTEKGKDVELRCDPISGHTALYWYRQSLGQGLEFLIYFQGNSAPDKSGLPSDRFSAERTGGSVSTLTIQRTQQEDSAVYLCASSLPGQTNYGYTFGSGTRLTVV.

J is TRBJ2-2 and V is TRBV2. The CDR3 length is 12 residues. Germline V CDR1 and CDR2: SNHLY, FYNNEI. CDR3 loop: CASSRSPSELFF.

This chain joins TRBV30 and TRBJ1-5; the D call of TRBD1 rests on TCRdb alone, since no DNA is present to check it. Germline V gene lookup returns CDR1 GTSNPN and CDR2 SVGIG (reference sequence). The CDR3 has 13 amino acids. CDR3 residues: CAWRDRGGQPQHF.

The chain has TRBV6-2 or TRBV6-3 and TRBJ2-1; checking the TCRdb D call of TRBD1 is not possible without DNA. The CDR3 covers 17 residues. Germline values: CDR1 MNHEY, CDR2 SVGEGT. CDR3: CASSYHRRQGSYNEQFF.

The CDR3 loop reads CASSSIWGGSTEAFF. V and J are TRBV19 and TRBJ1-1; TCRdb calls TRBD1, which cannot be checked without DNA. The CDR3 extends over 15 amino acids. Germline V CDR1 and CDR2: LNHDA, SQIVND (reference sequence).

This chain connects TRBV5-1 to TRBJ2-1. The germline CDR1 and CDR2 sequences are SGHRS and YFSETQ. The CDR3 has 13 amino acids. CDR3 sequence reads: CASSFQTHNEQFF.

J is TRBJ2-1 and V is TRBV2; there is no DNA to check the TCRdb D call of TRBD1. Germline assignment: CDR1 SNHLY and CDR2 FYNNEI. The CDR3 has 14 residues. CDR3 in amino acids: CATRDASSYNEQFF.

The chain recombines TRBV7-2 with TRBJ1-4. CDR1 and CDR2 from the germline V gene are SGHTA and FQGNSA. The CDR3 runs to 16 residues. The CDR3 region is CASSPTNPSGNEKLFF.

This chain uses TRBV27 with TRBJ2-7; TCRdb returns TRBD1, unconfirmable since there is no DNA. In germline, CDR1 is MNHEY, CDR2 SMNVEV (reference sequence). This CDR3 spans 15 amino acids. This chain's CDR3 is CASSLRQGGTYEQYF.

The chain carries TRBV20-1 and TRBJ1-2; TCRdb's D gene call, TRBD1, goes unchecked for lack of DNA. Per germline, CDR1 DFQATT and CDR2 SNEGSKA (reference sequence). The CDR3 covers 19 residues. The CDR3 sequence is CSAKSTSMGPGQGNYGYTF.

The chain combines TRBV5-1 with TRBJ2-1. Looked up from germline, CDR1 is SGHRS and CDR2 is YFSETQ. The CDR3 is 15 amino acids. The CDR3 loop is CASSLARREDNEQFF.

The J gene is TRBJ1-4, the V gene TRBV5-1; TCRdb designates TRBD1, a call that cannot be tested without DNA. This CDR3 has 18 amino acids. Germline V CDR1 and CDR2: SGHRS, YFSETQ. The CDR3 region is CASSPRGTRELTNEKLFF.

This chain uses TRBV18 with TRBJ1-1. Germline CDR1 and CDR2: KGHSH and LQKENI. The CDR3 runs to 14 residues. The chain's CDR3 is CASSPPLYGTEAFF.

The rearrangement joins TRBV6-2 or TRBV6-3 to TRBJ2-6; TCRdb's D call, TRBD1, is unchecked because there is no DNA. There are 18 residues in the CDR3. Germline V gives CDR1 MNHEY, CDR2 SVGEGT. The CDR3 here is CASSSGTGGLSGANVLTF.

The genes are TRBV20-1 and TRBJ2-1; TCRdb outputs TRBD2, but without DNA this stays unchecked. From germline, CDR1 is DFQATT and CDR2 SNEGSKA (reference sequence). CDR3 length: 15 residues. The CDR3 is CSASLAGLVMNEQFF.

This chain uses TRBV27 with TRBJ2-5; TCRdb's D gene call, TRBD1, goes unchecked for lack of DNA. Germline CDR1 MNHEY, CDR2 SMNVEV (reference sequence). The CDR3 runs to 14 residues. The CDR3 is CASSLDRGGPGQYF.